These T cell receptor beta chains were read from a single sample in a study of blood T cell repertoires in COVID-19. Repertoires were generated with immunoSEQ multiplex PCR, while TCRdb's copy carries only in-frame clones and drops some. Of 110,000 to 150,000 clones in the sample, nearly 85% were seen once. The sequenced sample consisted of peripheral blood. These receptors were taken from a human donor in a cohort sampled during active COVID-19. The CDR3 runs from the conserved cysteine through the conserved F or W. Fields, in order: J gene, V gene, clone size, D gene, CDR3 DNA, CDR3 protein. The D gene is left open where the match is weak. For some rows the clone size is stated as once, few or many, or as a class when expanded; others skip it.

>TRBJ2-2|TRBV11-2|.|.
TGTGCCAGCAGCTCCGGGGCCGGGGAGCTGTTTTTT
CASSSGAGELFF
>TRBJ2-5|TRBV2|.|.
TGTGCCAGCAATTGGCTCTACCAAGAGACCCAGTACTTC
CASNWLYQETQYF
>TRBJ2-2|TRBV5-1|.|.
TGCGCCAGCAGCTTCAGACTAGGAAGGAACACCGGGGAGCTGTTTTTT
CASSFRLGRNTGELFF
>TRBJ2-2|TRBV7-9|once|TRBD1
TGTGCCAGCAGCAGGGGACAGGTGGGCACCGGGGAGCTGTTTTTT
CASSRGQVGTGELFF
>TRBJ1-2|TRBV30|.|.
TGTGCCTGGAGTGTATCAGGGGAGAGCGGCTACACCTTC
CAWSVSGESGYTF
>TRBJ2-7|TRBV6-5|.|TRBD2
TGTGCCAGCAGGAGAGATGGGGGGGGCTACGAGCAGTACTTC
CASRRDGGGYEQYF
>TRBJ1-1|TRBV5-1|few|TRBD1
TGCGCCAGCAGCCCCAGGGGGGATACCCGAGGCACTGAAGCTTTCTTT
CASSPRGDTRGTEAFF
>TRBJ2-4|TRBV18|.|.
TGTGCCAGCTCCCTGGACAGTAAAAACATTCAGTACTTC
CASSLDSKNIQYF
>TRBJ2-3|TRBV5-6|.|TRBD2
TGTGCCAGCAGCTTTACCGGGACTAGGACAGATACGCAGTATTTT
CASSFTGTRTDTQYF
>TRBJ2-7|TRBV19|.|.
TGTGCCAGTAGTAAGGGGCGCTCCTACGAGCAGTACTTC
CASSKGRSYEQYF
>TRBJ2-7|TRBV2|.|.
TGTGCCAGCAGTGACAGGGGCTACGAGCAGTACTTC
CASSDRGYEQYF
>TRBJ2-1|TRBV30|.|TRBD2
TGTGCCTGGAGGGCGGGAGGAATCAATGAGCAGTTCTTC
CAWRAGGINEQFF
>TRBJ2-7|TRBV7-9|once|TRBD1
TGTGCCAGCAGCTCGGGGACAGGGCTGAAGGAGTACTTC
CASSSGTGLKEYF
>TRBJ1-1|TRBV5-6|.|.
TGTGCCAGCAGCTCCGATACAGGGCTCCCCGGTTATGGAGCTTTCTTT
CASSSDTGLPGYGAFF
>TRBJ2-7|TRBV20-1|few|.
TGCAGTGCTAGTGCAGGGTCGAGTGGTTACGAGCAGTACTTC
CSASAGSSGYEQYF
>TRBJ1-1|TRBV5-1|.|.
TGCGCCAGCAGCTTGGCTGCGGGGGCAGGGCATTCTGAAGCTTTCTTT
CASSLAAGAGHSEAFF
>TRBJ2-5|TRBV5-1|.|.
TGCGCCAGCAGCTTGTCTCCGGAAGAGACCCAGTACTTC
CASSLSPEETQYF
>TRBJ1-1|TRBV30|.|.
TGTGCCTGGAGTAGTAGGTACAGGGAGAACACTGAAGCTTTCTTT
CAWSSRYRENTEAFF
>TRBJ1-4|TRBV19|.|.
TGTGCCAGTAGTCGGGGGGGTGGGTCGTGGGAAAAACTGTTTTTT
CASSRGGGSWEKLFF
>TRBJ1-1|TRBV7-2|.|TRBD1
TGTGCCAGCAGCTTAGCAACAGGGGGCACTGAAGCTTTCTTT
CASSLATGGTEAFF
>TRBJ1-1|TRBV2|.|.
TGTGCCAGCAGCGAAGGACTCGCCCCCGGAGCTTTCTTT
CASSEGLAPGAFF
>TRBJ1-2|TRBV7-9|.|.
TGTGCCAGCACCCAGGACAGAAACTCCTATGGCTACACCTTC
CASTQDRNSYGYTF
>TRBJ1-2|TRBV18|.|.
TGTGCCAGCTCCCCGCCGGGGGACTATGGCTACACCTTC
CASSPPGDYGYTF
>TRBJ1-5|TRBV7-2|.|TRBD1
TGTGCCAGCAGCTTGGAACAGGGGAGGAATCAGCCCCAGCATTTT
CASSLEQGRNQPQHF
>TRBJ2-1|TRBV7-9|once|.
TGTGCCAGCAGCCCAGCCTCACAGGGAAGGTACAATGAGCAGTTCTTC
CASSPASQGRYNEQFF
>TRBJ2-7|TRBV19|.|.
TGTGCCAGTAGTATAGTCGCAGGGGCCTACGAGCAGTACTTC
CASSIVAGAYEQYF
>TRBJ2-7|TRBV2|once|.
TGTGCCAGCAAAGAGGGAACACTGCCCTACGAGCAGTACTTC
CASKEGTLPYEQYF
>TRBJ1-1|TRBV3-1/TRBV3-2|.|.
TGTGCCAGCAGCCAAGATGCCAGCGCGGCTTTCTTT
CASSQDASAAFF
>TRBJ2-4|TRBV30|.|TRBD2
TGTGCCTGGAGCCTACTAGCGGGAGGAGCCAAAAACATTCAGTACTTC
CAWSLLAGGAKNIQYF
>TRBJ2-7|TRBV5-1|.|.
TGCGCCAGCAGCTTGGTGGCGGGACTGCTCTCCTACGAGCAGTACTTC
CASSLVAGLLSYEQYF
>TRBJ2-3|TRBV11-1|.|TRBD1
TGTGCCAGCAGCACCTGGACAGGGGCGCTCACAGATACGCAGTATTTT
CASSTWTGALTDTQYF
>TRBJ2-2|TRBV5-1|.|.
TGCGCCAGCAGCCCGGCAATGGCGGAAACCGGGGAGCTGTTTTTT
CASSPAMAETGELFF
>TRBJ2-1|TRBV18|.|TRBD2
TGTGCCAGCTCACCATCGAGGGGCGGGAGCTCCTACAATGAGCAGTTCTTC
CASSPSRGGSSYNEQFF
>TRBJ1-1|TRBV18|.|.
TGTGCCAGCTCACCTGACGGAGGCGGTGAAGCTTTCTTT
CASSPDGGGEAFF
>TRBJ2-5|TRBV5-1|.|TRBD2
TGCGCCAGCTCCCGGACTAGCGGGGCCCCGGAGACCCAGTACTTC
CASSRTSGAPETQYF
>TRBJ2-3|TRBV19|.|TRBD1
TGTGCCAGTAGTATATCTTCCGGACAGGGAAGCACAGATACGCAGTATTTT
CASSISSGQGSTDTQYF
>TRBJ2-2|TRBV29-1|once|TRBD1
TGCAGCTACAGGGGCTCCGGGGAGCTGTTTTTT
CSYRGSGELFF
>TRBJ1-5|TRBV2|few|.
TGTGCCGGTACCTCAGGGTACAATCAGCCCCAGCATTTT
CAGTSGYNQPQHF
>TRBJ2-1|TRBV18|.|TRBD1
TGTGCCAGCTCTCCCGGGACAGGGGTTTGGGAGCAGTTCTTC
CASSPGTGVWEQFF
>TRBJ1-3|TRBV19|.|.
TGTGCCAGTACGTCCCAGGTCTCTGGAAACACCATATATTTT
CASTSQVSGNTIYF
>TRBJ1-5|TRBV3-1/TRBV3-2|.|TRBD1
TGTGCCAGCAGCCAGAGACAGGGCAGCAATCAGCCCCAGCATTTT
CASSQRQGSNQPQHF
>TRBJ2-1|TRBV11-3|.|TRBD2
TGTGCCAGCAGCGCAGGGACTAGCGGGGGGGAGCAGTTCTTC
CASSAGTSGGEQFF
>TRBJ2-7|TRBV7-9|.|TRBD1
TGTGCCAGCAGCTTAGTGTTGGGGACAGGTGGCGAGCAGTACTTC
CASSLVLGTGGEQYF
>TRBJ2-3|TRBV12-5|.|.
TGTGCTAGTGGGTCCGTGACAGATACGCAGTATTTT
CASGSVTDTQYF
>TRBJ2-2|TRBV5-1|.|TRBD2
TGCGCCAGCAGTAGCGGGGGGCAGAACACCGGGGAGCTGTTTTTT
CASSSGGQNTGELFF
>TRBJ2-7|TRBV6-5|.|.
TGTGCCAGCAGTTACACCCGGGACACGGGGAACGAGCAGTACTTC
CASSYTRDTGNEQYF
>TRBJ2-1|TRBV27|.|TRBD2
TGTGCCAGCAGTTTCCCGGGGGGGTCCTACAATGAGCAGTTCTTC
CASSFPGGSYNEQFF
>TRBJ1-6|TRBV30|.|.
TGTGCCTGGAGTGGGGGGAGGAATTCACCCCTCCACTTT
CAWSGGRNSPLHF
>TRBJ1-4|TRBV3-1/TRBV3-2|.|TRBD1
TGTGCCAGCAGCCAAGGGGGACAGACTAATGAAAAACTGTTTTTT
CASSQGGQTNEKLFF
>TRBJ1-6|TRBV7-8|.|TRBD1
TGTGCCAGCAGCTTAAGGGACAGGGCTTCACCCCTCCACTTT
CASSLRDRASPLHF
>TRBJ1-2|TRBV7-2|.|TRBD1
TGTGCCAGCAGCCAGGACCGGGACAGGGGTGGCTACACCTTC
CASSQDRDRGGYTF